This is a list of T cell receptor beta chains from one sample in a study of OX40 agonist ivuxolimab in advanced cancers. The method was immunoSEQ multiplex PCR; TCRdb's version includes in-frame clones alone and lacks a portion of them. The sample contains about 42,000 clones, 85% to 90% of which appear only once. The specimen was CD4+ or CD8+ T cells sorted from blood, collected in a trial of the OX40 agonist ivuxolimab. The receptors stem from an adult with an advanced solid tumor such as melanoma, head and neck, liver or kidney cancer. Both conserved end residues are part of each CDR3. The order of the fields is CDR3 protein, V gene, D gene, CDR3 length, J gene. The D gene is left open where the match is weak.

CDR3aa: CAISERLNNEQFF
v_gene: TRBV10-3
d_gene: -
len: 13
j_gene: TRBJ2-1

CDR3aa: CASSLTGLDYGYTF
v_gene: TRBV18
d_gene: -
len: 14
j_gene: TRBJ1-2

CDR3aa: CAISEPRTGNEGYTF
v_gene: TRBV10-3
d_gene: TRBD1
len: 15
j_gene: TRBJ1-2

CDR3aa: CASNKEGPEYTEAFF
v_gene: TRBV2
d_gene: -
len: 15
j_gene: TRBJ1-1

CDR3aa: CASLLTGGYEQFF
v_gene: TRBV19
d_gene: TRBD1
len: 13
j_gene: TRBJ2-1

CDR3aa: CASPNLDTGELFF
v_gene: TRBV6-1
d_gene: -
len: 13
j_gene: TRBJ2-2

CDR3aa: CASLGRGSTEAFF
v_gene: TRBV6-5
d_gene: -
len: 13
j_gene: TRBJ1-1

CDR3aa: CASSLRTGELFF
v_gene: TRBV28
d_gene: -
len: 12
j_gene: TRBJ2-2

CDR3aa: CASSPPPGGETQYF
v_gene: TRBV2
d_gene: TRBD1
len: 14
j_gene: TRBJ2-5

CDR3aa: CATSGRSGTSGSNEQFF
v_gene: TRBV15
d_gene: TRBD2
len: 17
j_gene: TRBJ2-1

CDR3aa: CASSPGGPNTEAFF
v_gene: TRBV5-4
d_gene: -
len: 14
j_gene: TRBJ1-1

CDR3aa: CASSEQGLNTGELFF
v_gene: TRBV2
d_gene: -
len: 15
j_gene: TRBJ2-2

CDR3aa: CASSFNRVTDTQYF
v_gene: TRBV5-4
d_gene: -
len: 14
j_gene: TRBJ2-3

CDR3aa: CASSSGQGDNQPQHF
v_gene: TRBV5-1
d_gene: TRBD1
len: 15
j_gene: TRBJ1-5

CDR3aa: CASSLGQNNEQFF
v_gene: TRBV11-2
d_gene: -
len: 13
j_gene: TRBJ2-1

CDR3aa: CAWSHNWDTSQPQHF
v_gene: TRBV30
d_gene: -
len: 15
j_gene: TRBJ1-5

CDR3aa: CASSQQQGQGTDTQYF
v_gene: TRBV4-2
d_gene: TRBD1
len: 16
j_gene: TRBJ2-3

CDR3aa: CASSLDTSANTGELFF
v_gene: TRBV2
d_gene: TRBD2
len: 16
j_gene: TRBJ2-2

CDR3aa: CASSGVGRDRVRGGGNQPQHF
v_gene: TRBV6-8
d_gene: TRBD1
len: 21
j_gene: TRBJ1-5

CDR3aa: CASIPCPYEQYF
v_gene: TRBV27
d_gene: -
len: 12
j_gene: TRBJ2-7

CDR3aa: CASSPLGGQNEQFF
v_gene: TRBV28
d_gene: -
len: 14
j_gene: TRBJ2-1

CDR3aa: CASRRTSASSYF
v_gene: TRBV11-2
d_gene: TRBD2
len: 12
j_gene: TRBJ2-7

CDR3aa: CASSLAGGETQYF
v_gene: TRBV4-1
d_gene: TRBD2
len: 13
j_gene: TRBJ2-5

CDR3aa: CASSLSRYEQYF
v_gene: TRBV7-9
d_gene: -
len: 12
j_gene: -

CDR3aa: CASSVGTYTDTQYF
v_gene: TRBV9
d_gene: -
len: 14
j_gene: TRBJ2-3

CDR3aa: CASSSQGVLNEAFF
v_gene: TRBV28
d_gene: TRBD1
len: 14
j_gene: TRBJ1-1

CDR3aa: CASSEWGGLSYEQYF
v_gene: TRBV6-1
d_gene: -
len: 15
j_gene: TRBJ2-7

CDR3aa: CASSFRTGRGADTQYF
v_gene: TRBV5-6
d_gene: -
len: 16
j_gene: TRBJ2-3

CDR3aa: CASSVRSGSRYNEQFF
v_gene: TRBV5-1
d_gene: TRBD2
len: 16
j_gene: TRBJ2-1

CDR3aa: CASSLRPGGDTDTQYF
v_gene: TRBV7-2
d_gene: TRBD2
len: 16
j_gene: TRBJ2-3

CDR3aa: CASSTNRFSNQPQHF
v_gene: TRBV6-6
d_gene: -
len: 15
j_gene: TRBJ1-5

CDR3aa: CASSYSRRADTQYF
v_gene: TRBV6-5
d_gene: -
len: 14
j_gene: TRBJ2-3

CDR3aa: CASSLGGLNNEQFF
v_gene: TRBV2
d_gene: -
len: 14
j_gene: TRBJ2-1

CDR3aa: CASSLSSSYSGNTIYF
v_gene: TRBV7-9
d_gene: -
len: 16
j_gene: TRBJ1-3

CDR3aa: CASSSTYVAKNIQYF
v_gene: TRBV5-6
d_gene: -
len: 15
j_gene: TRBJ2-4

CDR3aa: CASSLVGTGGSETQYF
v_gene: TRBV7-2
d_gene: TRBD1
len: 16
j_gene: TRBJ2-5

CDR3aa: CASTATGVWEKLFF
v_gene: TRBV19
d_gene: TRBD1
len: 14
j_gene: TRBJ1-4

CDR3aa: CASSLTGLGNSPLHF
v_gene: TRBV11-2
d_gene: -
len: 15
j_gene: TRBJ1-6

CDR3aa: CASKDLGAPNEQFF
v_gene: TRBV2
d_gene: -
len: 14
j_gene: TRBJ2-1

CDR3aa: CASSFGRDGTGGKAFF
v_gene: TRBV11-1
d_gene: TRBD1
len: 16
j_gene: TRBJ1-1

CDR3aa: CAISELSTVQGRGNGGEKLFF
v_gene: TRBV10-3
d_gene: -
len: 21
j_gene: TRBJ1-4

CDR3aa: CASSSRTGFSYEQYF
v_gene: TRBV27
d_gene: TRBD1
len: 15
j_gene: TRBJ2-7

CDR3aa: CASSLNYKPNYGYTF
v_gene: TRBV5-1
d_gene: -
len: 15
j_gene: TRBJ1-2

CDR3aa: CATRLAGEVDTQYF
v_gene: TRBV10-3
d_gene: TRBD2
len: 14
j_gene: TRBJ2-3

CDR3aa: CASSLAGQTYEQYF
v_gene: TRBV7-6
d_gene: -
len: 14
j_gene: TRBJ2-7

CDR3aa: CASSQRVGSYEQYF
v_gene: TRBV4-1
d_gene: -
len: 14
j_gene: TRBJ2-7